A single sample is the source of the 12 T cell receptor beta chains below, sequenced in a study of shared clonotypes between healthy human individuals. Using immunoSEQ multiplex PCR, the repertoire was profiled, and TCRdb retains in-frame clones only, with some absent. The sample lists more than 2 million clones, 90% to 96% occurring once. Sequencing used naive CD4+ T cells sorted from blood. As to subset: CD45RA+ positively selected. The receptors derive from a young man in good health.

This clone appeared a single time. V is TRBV5-1 and J is TRBJ1-2, with D possibly matching TRBD1 (6 bases). This CDR3 has 16 amino acids. V was trimmed by 1 base and J by 6 bases, leaving 19 bases between them. From germline, CDR1 is SGHRS and CDR2 YFSETQ. The CDR3 sequence is CASSLYSTGATDGYTF. DNA for the CDR3: TGCGCCAGCAGCTTGTATTCGACGGGGGCGACGGATGGCTACACCTTC.

The chain links TRBV10-2 to TRBJ2-7; 7 bases are a match to TRBD2. The trim removed 9 bases at V and 3 bases at J, leaving 5 bases unmatched. Germline values: CDR1 WSHSY, CDR2 SAAADI. This CDR3 spans 12 amino acids. The CDR3 DNA follows: TGCGCCAGTTCGGGGGGATACTACGAGCAGTACTTC. Translating it yields CASSGGYYEQYF.

This chain joins TRBV19 and TRBJ2-7; tentatively, D is TRBD1 (5 bases). CDR3 length equals 16 residues. Germline CDR1 and CDR2: LNHDA and SQIVND (reference sequence). The V gene lost 3 bases and the J gene lost 2 bases, with 17 bases spanning the gap. The chain's CDR3 is CASSIAAQGPPYEQYF. CDR3 DNA: TGTGCCAGTAGTATTGCGGCGCAGGGCCCACCCTACGAGCAGTACTTC.

A word on this clone: This sample also contains other DNA sequences that code for the same CDR3. CDR3 in amino acids: CASSVAPNQPQHF. The CDR3 DNA is TGTGCCAGCAGCGTAGCCCCCAATCAGCCCCAGCATTTT. The gene calls are TRBV9 and TRBJ1-5, with no clear D. The CDR3 covers 13 residues. V was pared by 0 bases and J by 3 bases, with 4 bases between. Germline V lookup: CDR1 SGDLS, CDR2 YYNGEE.

The genes are TRBV6-1 and TRBJ2-7; perhaps TRBD2 as D (6 bases). Trimming took 10 bases from V and 4 from J, leaving 14 bases between them. Germline lookup yields CDR1 MNHNS and CDR2 SASEGT. CDR3 length equals 12 residues. CDR3 region: CATGTLQYEQYF. The CDR3 nucleotides read TGTGCCACCGGGACTCTACAGTACGAGCAGTACTTC.

The chain has TRBV7-2 and TRBJ2-3, with a possible D match to TRBD2 (6 bases). With 1 base removed from V and 6 bases from J, the gap between germline ends came to 11 bases. The CDR3 runs 14 residues. The germline gives CDR1 SGHTA, CDR2 FQGNSA. Here the CDR3 DNA reads TGTGCCAGCAGCTTAGGGCGGGGTTGGGATACGCAGTATTTT. It specifies CASSLGRGWDTQYF.

As DNA, the CDR3 is TGTGCCAGCAGCTTGCAGGACAGGTCCTACGAGCAGTACTTC. Amino acid sequence: CASSLQDRSYEQYF. The chain is built from TRBV5-4 and TRBJ2-7; 7 nucleotides agree with TRBD1. This CDR3 spans 14 amino acids. J was trimmed by 1 base and V by 1 base; bases with no gene match: 2. CDR1 is SGHNT and CDR2 is YYREEE in the germline V gene (reference sequence).

Notes on this clone: Germline is not matched at one junction end, which may reflect a read error. This sequence joins TRBV10-3 and TRBJ1-3; D not resolved. The CDR3 is made up of 13 amino acids. CDR1 and CDR2 from the germline V gene are ENHRY and SYGVKD. CDR3 DNA sequence: TGTGCCACCCAATCTCCCTCTGGAAACACCATGTATTTT. Amino acid sequence: CATQSPSGNTMYF.

The rearrangement uses TRBV7-9 and TRBJ1-1; 9 bases match TRBD1. Germline trimming cut 1 base from V and 0 bases from J; bases unmatched to any gene: 3. The CDR3 runs 16 residues. Germline CDR1 is SEHNR and CDR2 is FQNEAQ (reference sequence). CDR3 amino acids: CASSLGTGAMNTEAFF. CDR3 sequence (DNA): TGTGCCAGCAGCTTAGGGACAGGGGCTATGAACACTGAAGCTTTCTTT. Using reference TRBV7-9 and TRBJ1-1 for the parts outside the CDR3, the full variable domain is DTGVSQNPRHKITKRGQNVTFRCDPISEHNRLYWYRQTLGQGPEFLTYFQNEAQLEKSRLLSDRFSAERPKGSFSTLEIQRTEQGDSAMYLCASSLGTGAMNTEAFFGQGTRLTVV.

Remarks on this clone: This sample also contains other DNA sequences that code for the same CDR3. This chain joins TRBV7-6 and TRBJ1-1; possibly TRBD1 for D (5 bases). Trimming took off 1 base at V and 1 base at J, with 7 bases between the two ends. CDR1 and CDR2 from the germline V gene are SGHVS and FNYEAQ. This CDR3 spans 14 amino acids. The CDR3 nucleotides are TGTGCCAGCAGCTTAGGTAGGGGGAACACTGAAGCTTTCTTT. Translated, it gives CASSLGRGNTEAFF.

The chain employs TRBV6-1 and TRBJ1-5; 7 positions match TRBD1. V shed 6 bases and J 3 bases; nucleotides not matched to a gene: 8. Per germline, CDR1 MNHNS and CDR2 SASEGT. The CDR3 is 15 amino acids. CDR3: CASRELGTVNQPQHF. The CDR3 region has the DNA TGTGCCAGCAGAGAACTCGGGACAGTCAATCAGCCCCAGCATTTT.

The chain is built from TRBV7-2 and TRBJ2-1; 9 nucleotides match TRBD2. Germline-derived CDR1 and CDR2 are SGHTA and FQGNSA. The J segment lost 2 bases and the V segment lost 1 base, leaving 9 bases of the junction unmatched. The CDR3 spans 18 residues. CDR3: CASSLGRGTSRTYNEQFF. The CDR3 DNA reads as TGTGCCAGCAGCTTAGGGCGGGGGACTAGCCGAACCTACAATGAGCAGTTCTTC.